The 12 T cell receptor beta chains presented below share a single source sample, sequenced in a study of blood T cell repertoires in COVID-19. Libraries were prepared by immunoSEQ multiplex PCR; TCRdb keeps only in-frame clonotypes and omits some of them. Of about 250,000 clones listed, 65% to 85% are singletons. The sample comprised peripheral blood. These TCRs come from an older person with COVID-19, enrolled during active disease.

This rearrangement joins TRBV15 to TRBJ1-4, with D perhaps matching TRBD1 (5 bases). CDR3 length equals 16 residues. V was shortened by 1 base and J by 0 bases, with 9 bases between the two germline ends. CDR1 and CDR2 from the germline V gene are LNHNV and YYDKDF (reference sequence). This CDR3 is CATSRAGATTNEKLFF. CDR3 coding DNA: TGTGCCACCAGCAGAGCTGGGGCAACAACTAATGAAAAACTGTTTTTT.

The V gene is TRBV6-2 or TRBV6-3, the J gene TRBJ2-1, with 14 nucleotides matching TRBD2. V shed 5 bases, J shed 4 bases, and the junction held 10 bases outside the gene matches. The CDR3 consists of 18 residues. CDR1 and CDR2 from the germline V gene are MNHEY and SVGEGT. The CDR3 reads CASSRLAGGPNRYNEQFF. For the CDR3, the DNA is TGTGCCAGCAGTAGACTAGCGGGAGGGCCGAACCGGTACAATGAGCAGTTCTTC.

The chain combines TRBV7-2 with TRBJ1-6, with D perhaps TRBD1 (5 bases). V lost 6 bases to trimming and J lost 0 bases, with 9 bases between them. The CDR3 sequence is 15 residues long. The germline V gene encodes CDR1 SGHTA and CDR2 FQGNSA. DNA of the CDR3: TGTGCCAGCAGACCAGACAGCTCCTATAATTCACCCCTCCACTTT. Encoded protein: CASRPDSSYNSPLHF.

This chain links TRBV5-8 with TRBJ2-7; TRBD1 aligns across 9 bases. J gave up 3 bases and V 3 bases, and 10 bases lay outside the gene matches. CDR3 length: 16 residues. In germline, CDR1 is SGHTS, CDR2 YDEGEE. The CDR3 sequence is CASSSGTGLKIYEQYF. The DNA of the CDR3 is TGTGCCAGCAGCTCCGGGACAGGGCTTAAAATCTACGAGCAGTACTTC.

The genes are TRBV15 and TRBJ2-4, with D possibly matching TRBD1 (5 bases). This CDR3 has 15 amino acids. Trimming stripped 1 base from V and 3 bases from J, with 10 bases between. Germline V lookup: CDR1 LNHNV, CDR2 YYDKDF (reference sequence). In nucleotides, the CDR3 is TGTGCCACCAGCAGAGCCCAGGGTGGCAAAAACATTCAGTACTTC. Its translation: CATSRAQGGKNIQYF. Drawing the rest from reference TRBV15 and TRBJ2-4, the complete variable domain is DAMVIQNPRYQVTQFGKPVTLSCSQTLNHNVMYWYQQKSSQAPKLLFHYYDKDFNNEADTPDNFQSRRPNTSFCFLDIRSPGLGDTAMYLCATSRAQGGKNIQYFGAGTRLSVL.

J is TRBJ2-7 and V is TRBV7-9; D is unclear. This CDR3 is built from 12 residues. CDR1 is SEHNR and CDR2 is FQNEAQ in the germline V gene (reference sequence). The germline V and J ends were trimmed by 3 bases and 4 bases, with 7 bases remaining between them. For the CDR3, the DNA is TGTGCCAGCAGCTTTGGCTCTTACGAGCAGTACTTC. It codes for CASSFGSYEQYF.

The rearrangement uses TRBV19 and TRBJ1-2; 9 bases map to TRBD1. V dropped 3 bases and J dropped 6; count of bases not matched to a gene: 14. The CDR3 runs to 17 residues. Germline-derived CDR1 and CDR2 are LNHDA and SQIVND (reference sequence). The CDR3 reads CASSMAQRTGAPHGYTF. CDR3 coding DNA: TGTGCCAGTAGTATGGCCCAACGGACAGGGGCCCCTCATGGCTACACCTTC.

This clone has only one observation. The rearrangement uses TRBV13 and TRBJ2-7; 9 nucleotides line up with TRBD1. The V segment lost 3 bases and the J segment 6 bases; nucleotides outside the gene matches: 9. The CDR3 totals 15 residues. Per the germline V gene, CDR1 is PRHDT and CDR2 is FYEKMQ (reference sequence). The chain's CDR3 is CASSFRDRESLEQYF. CDR3 DNA: TGTGCCAGCAGCTTCCGGGACAGGGAGTCTCTCGAGCAGTACTTC. Variable domain in full (rest from reference TRBV13 and TRBJ2-7): AAGVIQSPRHLIKEKRETATLKCYPIPRHDTVYWYQQGPGQDPQFLISFYEKMQSDKGSIPDRFSAQQFSDYHSELNMSSLELGDSALYFCASSFRDRESLEQYFGPGTRLTVT.

The gene calls are TRBV3-1 (or the pseudogene TRBV3-2) and TRBJ2-3; D unresolved. The CDR3 loop spans 13 amino acids. Germline-derived CDR1 and CDR2 are LGHDT and YNNKEL (reference sequence). Trimming left V 1 base short and J 0 bases short, with 2 bases between. The CDR3 bases are TGTGCCAGCAGCCAAGCTAGCACAGATACGCAGTATTTT. Translating it yields CASSQASTDTQYF.

This rearrangement joins TRBV5-5 to TRBJ2-4; TRBD2 matches at 7 bases. V gave up 2 bases and J gave up 0 bases; unmatched junction bases: 14. The CDR3 has 19 residues. The germline CDR1 and CDR2 sequences are SGHKS and YYEKEE (reference sequence). The CDR3 sequence is CASSLGRGSGRAAKNIQYF. The DNA for the CDR3 is TGTGCCAGCAGCTTAGGACGGGGGTCGGGGAGGGCAGCCAAAAACATTCAGTACTTC. Combining the CDR3 with reference TRBV5-5 and TRBJ2-4 gives the whole variable domain DAGVTQSPTHLIKTRGQQVTLRCSPISGHKSVSWYQQVLGQGPQFIFQYYEKEERGRGNFPDRFSARQFPNYSSELNVNALLLGDSALYLCASSLGRGSGRAAKNIQYFGAGTRLSVL.

The rearrangement uses TRBV7-9 and TRBJ1-1; a possible D gene is TRBD1 (5 bases). CDR3 size: 13 residues. Germline V gene sequence: CDR1 SEHNR, CDR2 FQNEAQ (reference sequence). V was pared by 8 bases and J by 4 bases, with 14 bases between. The CDR3, as DNA: TGTGCCAGCCACCGGCCGGGGGGCACTGAAGCTTTCTTT. It translates to CASHRPGGTEAFF.

Regarding this clone: The sample has other DNA sequences that encode this CDR3 too. The rearrangement links TRBV4-3 to TRBJ2-5, with 9 bases identical to TRBD2. Germline V CDR1 and CDR2: LGHNA, YSLEER. The junction had 7 bases not matched to a gene; V was cut back by 0 bases and J by 5 bases. The length of the CDR3 is 16 residues. This CDR3 is CASSQEGRGGLETQYF. The CDR3 coding sequence is TGCGCCAGCAGCCAAGAAGGGCGGGGGGGTTTGGAGACCCAGTACTTC.